This entry concerns a single T cell receptor beta chain. What it binds is unknown. Produced via immunoSEQ multiplex PCR; TCRdb's table is partial and in-frame only. The sample lists about 33,000 clones, roughly 80% occurring once. V was clipped by 5 bases and J by 8 bases; unmatched bases: 6. CDR3 length equals 15 residues. Germline V lookup: CDR1 SEHNR, CDR2 FQNEAQ (reference sequence). This sample stems from a study of a mutant IDH1 vaccine in newly diagnosed glioma. Study-wide background: Treated patients comprised about 60% males and about 40% females, mean age roughly 43 years. V12 took place at week 35, and V13 at week 47. Earlier treatment was radiotherapy, temozolomide, or both, with most getting both. Study observations and caveats: A vaccine-induced immune response developed in 93.3% of the patients.

Indicated time point: week 35, safety follow-up. Alongside topical imiquimod, each dose of vaccine comprised 300 ug of mutant IDH1 20-mer peptide. This clonotype was sampled from a woman aged 18-35 years with glioma. This sequence joins TRBV7-9 and TRBJ2-1; 13 nucleotides agree with TRBD2. The source material was PBMCs, sampled from a glioma patient whose treatment included an IDH1 peptide vaccine. DNA for the CDR3: TGTGCCAGCAGCCGACTAGCGGGAGGATCCGATGAGCAGTTCTTC. Its protein product is CASSRLAGGSDEQFF.